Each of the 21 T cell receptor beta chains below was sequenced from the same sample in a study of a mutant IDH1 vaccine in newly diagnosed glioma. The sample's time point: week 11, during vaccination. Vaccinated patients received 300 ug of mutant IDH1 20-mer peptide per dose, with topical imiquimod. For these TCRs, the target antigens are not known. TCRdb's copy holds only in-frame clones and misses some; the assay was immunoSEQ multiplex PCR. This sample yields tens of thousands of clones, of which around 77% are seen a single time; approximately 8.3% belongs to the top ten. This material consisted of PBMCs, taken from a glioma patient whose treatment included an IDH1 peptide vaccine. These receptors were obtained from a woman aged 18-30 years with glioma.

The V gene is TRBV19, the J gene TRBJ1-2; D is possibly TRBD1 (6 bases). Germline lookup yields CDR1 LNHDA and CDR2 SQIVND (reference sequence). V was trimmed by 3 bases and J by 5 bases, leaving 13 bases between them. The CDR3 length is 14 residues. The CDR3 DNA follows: TGTGCCAGTAGTATGTATCCCACAGGGTATGGCTACACCTTC. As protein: CASSMYPTGYGYTF.

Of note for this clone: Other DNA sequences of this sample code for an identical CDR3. CDR3 sequence (DNA): TGCAGTGCTAGGACCTACAATGAGCAGTTCTTC. Translation gives CSARTYNEQFF. The chain joins TRBV20-1 to TRBJ2-1; no firm D call. CDR1 and CDR2 from the germline V gene are DFQATT and SNEGSKA (reference sequence). With 3 bases removed from V and 2 bases from J, the gap between germline ends came to 2 bases. The CDR3 is made up of 11 amino acids.

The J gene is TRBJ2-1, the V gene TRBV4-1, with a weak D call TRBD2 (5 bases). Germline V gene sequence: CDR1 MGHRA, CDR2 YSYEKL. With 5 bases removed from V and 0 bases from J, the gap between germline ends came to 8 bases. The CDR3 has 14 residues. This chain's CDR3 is CASSSRDSYNEQFF. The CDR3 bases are TGCGCCAGCAGCTCCCGGGACTCCTACAATGAGCAGTTCTTC.

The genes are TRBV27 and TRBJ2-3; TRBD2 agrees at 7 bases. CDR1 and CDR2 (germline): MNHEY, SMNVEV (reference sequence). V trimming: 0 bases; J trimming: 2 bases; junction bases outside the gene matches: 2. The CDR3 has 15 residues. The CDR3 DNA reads TGTGCCAGCAGTTTATCCGGGAGGCACACAGATACGCAGTATTTT. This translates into CASSLSGRHTDTQYF.

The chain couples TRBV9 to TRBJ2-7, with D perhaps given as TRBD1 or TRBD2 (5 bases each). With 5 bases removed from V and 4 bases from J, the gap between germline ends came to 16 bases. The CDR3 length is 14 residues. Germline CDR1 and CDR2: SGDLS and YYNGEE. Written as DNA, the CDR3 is TGTGCCAGCAGTAGAAACGACGGGGCGTACGAGCAGTACTTC. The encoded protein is CASSRNDGAYEQYF.

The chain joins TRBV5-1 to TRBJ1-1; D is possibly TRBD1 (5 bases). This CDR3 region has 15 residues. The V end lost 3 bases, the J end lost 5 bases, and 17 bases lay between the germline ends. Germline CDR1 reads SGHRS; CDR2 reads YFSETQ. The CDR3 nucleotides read TGCGCCAGCAGCTCCCCCCGGGGTGGGGGAACTGAAGCTTTCTTT. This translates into CASSSPRGGGTEAFF.

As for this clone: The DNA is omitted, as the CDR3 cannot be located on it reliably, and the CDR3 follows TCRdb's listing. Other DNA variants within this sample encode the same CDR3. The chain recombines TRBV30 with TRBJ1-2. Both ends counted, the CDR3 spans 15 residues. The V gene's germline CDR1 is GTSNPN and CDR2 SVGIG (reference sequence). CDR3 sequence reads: CAWNFGAGGNYGYTF.

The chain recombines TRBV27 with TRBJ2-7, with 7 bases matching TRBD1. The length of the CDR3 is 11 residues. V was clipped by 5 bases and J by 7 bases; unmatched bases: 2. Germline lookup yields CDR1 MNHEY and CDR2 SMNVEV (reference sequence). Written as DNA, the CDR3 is TGTGCCAGCAGTCTCAGGGGGGAGCAGTACTTC. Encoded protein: CASSLRGEQYF.

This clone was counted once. The CDR3 is CASSRTGQGQMNTEAFF. The CDR3 bases are TGCGCCAGCAGCCGGACTGGACAGGGGCAAATGAACACTGAAGCTTTCTTT. The gene calls are TRBV4-1 and TRBJ1-1; 9 positions agree with TRBD1. V shed 4 bases and J 0 bases; nucleotides not matched to a gene: 9. The CDR3 consists of 17 residues. Germline V gene lookup returns CDR1 MGHRA and CDR2 YSYEKL.

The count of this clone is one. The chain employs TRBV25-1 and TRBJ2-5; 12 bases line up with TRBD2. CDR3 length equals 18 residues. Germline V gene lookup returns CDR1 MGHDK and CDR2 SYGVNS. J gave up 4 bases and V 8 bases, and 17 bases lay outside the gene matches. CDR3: CASSGYLAGGPPSETQYF. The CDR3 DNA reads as TGTGCCAGCTCCGGGTATCTAGCGGGAGGGCCGCCGTCAGAGACCCAGTACTTC.

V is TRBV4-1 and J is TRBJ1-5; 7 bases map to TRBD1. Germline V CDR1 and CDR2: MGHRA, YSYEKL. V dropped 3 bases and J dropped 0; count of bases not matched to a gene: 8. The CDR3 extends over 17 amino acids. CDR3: CASSQDGQVPSNQPQHF. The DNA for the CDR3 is TGCGCCAGCAGCCAGGATGGACAGGTCCCTAGCAATCAGCCCCAGCATTTT.

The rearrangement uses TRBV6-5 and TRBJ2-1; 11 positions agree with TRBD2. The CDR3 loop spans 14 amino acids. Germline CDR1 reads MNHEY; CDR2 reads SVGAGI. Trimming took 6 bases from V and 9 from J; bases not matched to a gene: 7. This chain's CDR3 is CASSSRLAGIEQFF. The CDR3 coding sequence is TGTGCCAGCAGCTCTAGACTAGCGGGAATTGAGCAGTTCTTC.

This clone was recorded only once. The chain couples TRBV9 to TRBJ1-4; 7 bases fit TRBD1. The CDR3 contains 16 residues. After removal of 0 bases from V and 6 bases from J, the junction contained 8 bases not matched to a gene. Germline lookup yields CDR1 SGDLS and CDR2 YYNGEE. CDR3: CASSVETGGGYEKLFF. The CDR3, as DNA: TGTGCCAGCAGCGTAGAAACAGGAGGGGGCTATGAAAAACTGTTTTTT.

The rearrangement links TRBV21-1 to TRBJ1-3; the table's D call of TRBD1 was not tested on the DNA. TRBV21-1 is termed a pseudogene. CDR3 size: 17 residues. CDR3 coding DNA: TGTGCCAGCAGCAAAGAGGCCCCAGGGGGAAAGGAAAACACCATATATTTT. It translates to CASSKEAPGGKENTIYF.

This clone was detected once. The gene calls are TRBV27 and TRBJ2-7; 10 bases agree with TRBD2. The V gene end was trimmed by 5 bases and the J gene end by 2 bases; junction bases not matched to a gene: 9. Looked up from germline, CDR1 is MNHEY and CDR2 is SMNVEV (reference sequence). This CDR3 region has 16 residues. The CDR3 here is CASSPHLAGATYEQYF. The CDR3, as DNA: TGTGCCAGCAGTCCTCACCTAGCGGGGGCTACCTACGAGCAGTACTTC.

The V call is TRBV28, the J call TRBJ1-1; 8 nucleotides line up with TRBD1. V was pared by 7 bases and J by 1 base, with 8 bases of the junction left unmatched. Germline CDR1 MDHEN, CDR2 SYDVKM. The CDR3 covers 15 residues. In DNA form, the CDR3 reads TGTGCCAGCATCCCTCGGACAGGGTGGAACACTGAAGCTTTCTTT. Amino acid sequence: CASIPRTGWNTEAFF.

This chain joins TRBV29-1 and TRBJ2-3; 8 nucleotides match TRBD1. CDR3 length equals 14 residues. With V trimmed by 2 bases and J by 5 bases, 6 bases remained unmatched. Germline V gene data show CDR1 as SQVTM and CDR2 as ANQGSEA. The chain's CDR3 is CSVEMSGGRDTQYF. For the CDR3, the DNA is TGCAGCGTTGAAATGTCAGGGGGCAGAGATACGCAGTATTTT.

CDR3: CASSRAGARDEQFF. The CDR3 DNA reads TGCGCCAGCAGCAGAGCGGGAGCGAGGGATGAGCAGTTCTTC. The chain combines TRBV5-1 with TRBJ2-1; 8 nucleotides agree with TRBD2. The V and J ends lost 4 bases and 8 bases, in that order; junction bases with no gene match: 8. CDR1 is SGHRS, CDR2 YFSETQ, per germline. The CDR3 totals 14 residues.

This CDR3 is CASSLRDPAGTFYEQYF. The CDR3 coding sequence is TGTGCCAGCAGTTTAAGGGACCCGGCGGGGACTTTCTACGAGCAGTACTTC. The chain uses TRBV27 and TRBJ2-7; D is perhaps TRBD2 (6 bases). Germline CDR1 is MNHEY and CDR2 is SMNVEV (reference sequence). The V gene lost 2 bases and the J gene lost 3 bases, with 20 bases spanning the gap. The CDR3 spans 17 residues.

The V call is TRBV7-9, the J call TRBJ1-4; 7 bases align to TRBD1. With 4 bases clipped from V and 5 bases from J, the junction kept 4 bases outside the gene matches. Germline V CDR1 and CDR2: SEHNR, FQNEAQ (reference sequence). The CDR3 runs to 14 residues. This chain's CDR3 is CASSSEQGNEKLFF. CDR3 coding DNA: TGTGCCAGCAGCTCTGAACAGGGGAATGAAAAACTGTTTTTT.

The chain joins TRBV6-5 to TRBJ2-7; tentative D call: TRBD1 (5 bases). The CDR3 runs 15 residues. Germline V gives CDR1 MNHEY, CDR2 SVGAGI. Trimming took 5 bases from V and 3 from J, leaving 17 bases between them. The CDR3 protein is CASSVGVMGIYEQYF. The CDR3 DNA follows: TGTGCCAGCAGTGTAGGGGTGATGGGGATCTACGAGCAGTACTTC.